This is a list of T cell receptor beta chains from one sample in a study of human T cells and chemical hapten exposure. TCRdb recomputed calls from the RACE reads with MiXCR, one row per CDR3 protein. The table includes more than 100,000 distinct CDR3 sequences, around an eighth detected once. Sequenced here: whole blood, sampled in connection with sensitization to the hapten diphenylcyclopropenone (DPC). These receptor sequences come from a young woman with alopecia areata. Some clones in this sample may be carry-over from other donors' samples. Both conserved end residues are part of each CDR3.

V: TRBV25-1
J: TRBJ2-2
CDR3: CASSDGRVHTGELFF

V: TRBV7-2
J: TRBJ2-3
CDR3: CASSLGLGVGYGTQYF

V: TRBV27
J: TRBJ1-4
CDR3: CASSFPGPFFLATNEKLFF

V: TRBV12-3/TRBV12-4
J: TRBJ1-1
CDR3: CASSIPGQGRSTEAFF

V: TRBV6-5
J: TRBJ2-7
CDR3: CASSYVRGSQQYF

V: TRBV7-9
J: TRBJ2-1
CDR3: CASSLGLNEQFF

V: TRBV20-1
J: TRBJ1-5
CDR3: CSASRTGAPRGNQPQHF

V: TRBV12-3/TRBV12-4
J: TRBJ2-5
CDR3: CASRADSVVGTQYF

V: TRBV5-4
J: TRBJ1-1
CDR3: CASSMGGMGTPQNEAFF

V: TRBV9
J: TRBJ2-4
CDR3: CASSVGVGPQYF

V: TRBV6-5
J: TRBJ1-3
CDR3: CASSSFDIHSGNTIYF

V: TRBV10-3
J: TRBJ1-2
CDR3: CAISGDRNYGYTF

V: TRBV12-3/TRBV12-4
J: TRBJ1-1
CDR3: CASSLLGGLTEAFF

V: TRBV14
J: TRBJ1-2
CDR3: CASSERVFSGYTF

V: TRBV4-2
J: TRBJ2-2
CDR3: CASSQDHGGYTGELFF